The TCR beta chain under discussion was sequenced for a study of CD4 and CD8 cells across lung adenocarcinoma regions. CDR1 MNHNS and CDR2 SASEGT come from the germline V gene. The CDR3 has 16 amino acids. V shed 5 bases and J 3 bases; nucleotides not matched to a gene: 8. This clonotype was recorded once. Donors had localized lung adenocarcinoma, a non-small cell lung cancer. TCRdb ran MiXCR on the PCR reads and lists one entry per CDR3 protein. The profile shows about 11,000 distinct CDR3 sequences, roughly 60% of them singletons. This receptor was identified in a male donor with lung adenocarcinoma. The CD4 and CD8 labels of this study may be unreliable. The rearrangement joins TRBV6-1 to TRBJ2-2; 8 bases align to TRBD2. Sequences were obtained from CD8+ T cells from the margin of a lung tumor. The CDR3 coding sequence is TGTGCCAGCAGTCCCAACACGGGAGGGTACACCGGGGAGCTGTTTTTT. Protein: CASSPNTGGYTGELFF.